These 30 T cell receptor beta chains came from one sample sequenced in a study of prognosis after radiotherapy for stage I lung cancer. Genomic DNA provided the template from which TCR beta CDR3 was amplified by two-round multiplex PCR. Amplification in first-round PCR relied on primers specific to each TRBV and TRBJ gene. TCRdb re-derived calls from the multiplex PCR reads in MiXCR, one entry per CDR3 protein. Of 30,000 or so distinct CDR3 sequences in the sample, less than 35% were seen once. Sample: PBMCs, taken before or after stereotactic body radiation therapy (not recorded which). All receptors derive from a donor of 50 years or more with non-small cell lung cancer.

Many counts were recorded for this clonotype. This chain links TRBV2 with TRBJ1-1; D not resolved. Trimming stripped 10 bases from V and 4 bases from J, with 13 bases between. The length of the CDR3 is 12 residues. The germline CDR1 and CDR2 sequences are SNHLY and FYNNEI. CDR3 DNA: TGTGCCACCAAGGCGCCCCTCACTGAAGCTTTCTTT. Translation gives CATKAPLTEAFF. Looking up the rest from reference TRBV2 and TRBJ1-1 gives the full variable domain: EPEVTQTPSHQVTQMGQEVILRCVPISNHLYFYWYRQILGQKVEFLVSFYNNEISEKSEIFDDQFSVERPDGSNFTLKIRSTKLEDSAMYFCATKAPLTEAFFGQGTRLTVV.

In its sample, this clonotype was seen many times. CDR3 nucleotide sequence: TGCGCCAGCAGCCCTGGCAGGGGCGGTAGTAATTCACCCCTCCACTTT. Translating it yields CASSPGRGGSNSPLHF. The rearrangement uses TRBV5-1 and TRBJ1-6; TRBD1 might be the D (6 bases). CDR1 and CDR2 from the germline V gene are SGHRS and YFSETQ. Deletions cut 4 bases from V and 6 bases from J, with 17 bases between. This CDR3 is 16 amino acids long.

This clonotype was recorded many times. The chain carries TRBV6-1 and TRBJ2-2, with D unclear. In germline, CDR1 is MNHNS, CDR2 SASEGT. The CDR3 loop spans 12 amino acids. Trimming took 3 bases from V and 5 from J, leaving 4 bases between them. The CDR3 DNA follows: TGTGCCAGCAGTGAGATAACCGGGGAGCTGTTTTTT. This sequence encodes CASSEITGELFF.

This clonotype has a count of ten or more. V usage is TRBV5-1 and J usage is TRBJ2-7; 13 bases are shared with TRBD2. The length of the CDR3 is 15 residues. With V trimmed by 4 bases and J by 5 bases, 6 bases remained unmatched. Per germline, CDR1 SGHRS and CDR2 YFSETQ. The CDR3 DNA sequence: TGCGCCAGCAGCCCCGGGACTAGCGGGATCCACGAGCAGTACTTC. It translates to CASSPGTSGIHEQYF.

This clonotype was found once. At one boundary the junction diverges from the germline segment, which might be a read error. DNA for the CDR3: TGTGCCAGCCGGGATAACAATCAGCCCAAGCATTTT. Amino acids: CASRDNNQPKHF. J is TRBJ1-5 and V is TRBV2; D is undetermined. From germline, CDR1 is SNHLY and CDR2 FYNNEI. The CDR3 contains 12 residues.

About this clonotype: Relative to the germline gene, one junction end is altered; a read error may explain this. This chain joins TRBV6-2 or TRBV6-3 and TRBJ1-2; the match to TRBD1 covers 8 bases. Germline loops: CDR1 MNHEY, CDR2 SVGEGT. The CDR3 covers 14 residues. As DNA, the CDR3 is TGTGCCAGCATGCCAAGGACAGGGACCTATTGCTACACCTTC. It is translated as CASMPRTGTYCYTF.

In this sample, this clonotype turned up many times. The V and J genes are TRBV7-9 and TRBJ2-7; 9 bases are shared with TRBD2. CDR1 is SEHNR, CDR2 FQNEAQ, per germline (reference sequence). This CDR3 is 14 amino acids long. Trimming at V came to 6 bases and at J to 3 bases, leaving 6 bases not matched to a gene. The chain's CDR3 is CASRELAGNYEQYF. In DNA, the CDR3 is TGTGCCAGCAGAGAGCTAGCGGGGAACTACGAGCAGTACTTC.

The V gene is TRBV30, the J gene TRBJ1-1; no definite D call. The germline V and J ends were trimmed by 0 bases and 0 bases, with 2 bases remaining between them. The CDR3 is made up of 12 amino acids. The V gene's germline CDR1 is GTSNPN and CDR2 SVGIG (reference sequence). CDR3 sequence reads: CAWSVVNTEAFF. The CDR3 nucleotides are TGTGCCTGGAGTGTTGTGAACACTGAAGCTTTCTTT.

Worth noting for this clonotype: One base separates it from a far larger clone, so it is likely a read error. The rearrangement uses TRBV7-9 and TRBJ2-3; D ambiguous. Germline-derived CDR1 and CDR2 are SEHNR and FQNEAQ (reference sequence). The CDR3 length is 15 residues. The CDR3, as DNA: TGTGCCAGCATCTTAGGTGGGCCCACCACAGATACGCAGTATTTT. Its protein is CASILGGPTTDTQYF.

This clonotype occurred many times. The chain uses TRBV11-2 and TRBJ2-1; 13 bases match TRBD2. This CDR3 has 14 amino acids. Germline loops: CDR1 SGHAT, CDR2 FQNNGV. After removal of 7 bases from V and 9 bases from J, the junction contained 6 bases not matched to a gene. CDR3 coding DNA: TGTGCCAGCAATCGTAGGACTAGCGGGAGTGAGCAGTTCTTC. This sequence encodes CASNRRTSGSEQFF.

This clonotype was detected ten times or more. The chain couples TRBV7-9 to TRBJ1-4; 9 nucleotides match TRBD1. CDR1 is SEHNR and CDR2 is FQNEAQ in the germline V gene (reference sequence). Germline trimming cut 4 bases from V and 6 bases from J; bases unmatched to any gene: 3. CDR3 length equals 14 residues. In DNA, the CDR3 is TGTGCCAGCAGCTCTACAGGGGGCTATGAAAAACTGTTTTTT. Translating it yields CASSSTGGYEKLFF. The full variable domain, in which reference TRBV7-9 and TRBJ1-4 provide the parts outside the CDR3, is DTGVSQNPRHKITKRGQNVTFRCDPISEHNRLYWYRQTLGQGPEFLTYFQNEAQLEKSRLLSDRFSAERPKGSFSTLEIQRTEQGDSAMYLCASSSTGGYEKLFFGSGTQLSVL.

This clonotype came up many times. The chain recombines TRBV9 with TRBJ1-2; D not resolved. The CDR3 sequence is 14 residues long. Trimming pared 0 bases from V and 2 bases from J, leaving 8 bases between. Germline CDR1 and CDR2: SGDLS and YYNGEE. CDR3 DNA: TGTGCCAGCAGCGTAGGTCCAGAAAACTATGGCTACACCTTC. This gives the protein CASSVGPENYGYTF.

This clonotype came up many times. This chain links TRBV20-1 with TRBJ1-5, with 10 bases fitting TRBD1. The CDR3 has 16 amino acids. V lost 0 bases to trimming and J lost 4 bases; unmatched junction nucleotides: 6. The germline V gene has CDR1 DFQATT and CDR2 SNEGSKA (reference sequence). The CDR3 loop reads CSARDGGQGLNQPQHF. CDR3 bases: TGCAGTGCTAGAGATGGGGGACAGGGGCTGAATCAGCCCCAGCATTTT.

There are many counts of this clonotype. The rearrangement uses TRBV12-3 or TRBV12-4 and TRBJ2-1; TRBD2 aligns across 8 bases. Germline trimming cut 1 base from V and 4 bases from J; bases unmatched to any gene: 6. CDR3 length: 16 residues. CDR3 in DNA: TGTGCCAGCAGTTTAGGGAGCGGGAGTACTTACAATGAGCAGTTCTTC. Translating it yields CASSLGSGSTYNEQFF.

About this clonotype itself: This may come from a read error, since a much larger clone is one base off. V usage is TRBV30 and J usage is TRBJ2-3, with D perhaps matching TRBD2 (5 bases). This CDR3 is 12 amino acids long. From germline, CDR1 is GTSNPN and CDR2 SVGIG (reference sequence). For the CDR3, the DNA is TGTGCCTGGGGAGGACCCACAGATACGCAGTGTTTT. Translated: CAWGGPTDTQCF.

Details on this clonotype: A far larger clone lies a single base away; this is likely a read error. The chain uses TRBV6-2 or TRBV6-3 and TRBJ1-5, with 7 bases fitting TRBD1. The CDR3 sequence is 13 residues long. The germline gives CDR1 MNHEY, CDR2 SVGEGT. The CDR3 here is CASWDRPNHPQHF. The CDR3 DNA is TGTGCCAGCTGGGACAGACCCAATCATCCCCAGCATTTT.

On this clonotype: A much larger clone lies one base from this, so it may be a read error. The chain carries TRBV11-2 and TRBJ2-5, with 7 bases aligning to TRBD1. V shed 4 bases and J 7 bases; nucleotides not matched to a gene: 18. Germline V gene sequence: CDR1 SGHAT, CDR2 FQNNGV. This CDR3 has 17 residues. The CDR3 DNA reads as TGTGCCAGCAGCTCCAAACGGGCGACAGGGATTCGGGGGACCCAGTACTTC. Its protein is CASSSKRATGIRGTQYF. The full variable domain, rest sourced from reference TRBV11-2 and TRBJ2-5, is EAGVAQSPRYKIIEKRQSVAFWCNPISGHATLYWYQQILGQGPKLLIQFQNNGVVDDSQLPKDRFSAERLKGVDSTLKIQPAKLEDSAVYLCASSSKRATGIRGTQYFGPGTRLLVL.

This clonotype has a count of ten or more. V usage is TRBV27 and J usage is TRBJ2-6; D call uncertain. V was pared by 0 bases and J by 10 bases, with 7 bases between. The CDR3 spans 13 residues. Germline V gene data show CDR1 as MNHEY and CDR2 as SMNVEV (reference sequence). CDR3 in amino acids: CASSLSFQNVLTF. The CDR3 coding sequence is TGTGCCAGCAGTTTATCCTTCCAAAACGTCCTGACTTTC.

The table lists this clonotype with a count of one. A much bigger clone sits one base away, suggesting this may be a read error. This sequence joins TRBV7-2 and TRBJ1-4; possibly TRBD1 for D (5 bases). This CDR3 has 15 residues. Deletions cut 4 bases from V and 9 bases from J, with 18 bases between. The germline V gene has CDR1 SGHTA and CDR2 FQGNSA. Written as DNA, the CDR3 is TGTGCCAGCAGCTCCCAGACAGTTCTAATGAAAAAACTGTTTTTT. The encoded protein is CASSSQTVLMKKLFF.

Notes on this clonotype: It differs at one base from a far larger clone, so likely a read error. V and J are TRBV12-3 or TRBV12-4 and TRBJ2-5; weak D call: TRBD2 (5 bases). The J call is doubtful: the DNA matches TRBJ2-1 better. CDR3 length equals 12 residues. CDR3 sequence reads: CASSSRENEQFF. The CDR3, as DNA: TGTGCCAGCAGCTCGAGGGAGAATGAGCAGTTCTTC.

The chain combines TRBV12-3 or TRBV12-4 with TRBJ1-2, with 7 positions matching TRBD1. J gave up 7 bases and V 3 bases, and 8 bases lay outside the gene matches. The CDR3 totals 14 residues. The CDR3 loop is CASSFAGGVGGYTF. In DNA form, the CDR3 reads TGTGCCAGCAGTTTCGCAGGGGGAGTAGGTGGCTACACCTTC.

This clonotype was picked up many times. The V gene is TRBV24-1, the J gene TRBJ2-5; perhaps TRBD1 as D (5 bases). Trimming removed 9 bases at V and 5 bases at J, with 21 bases between. Germline CDR1 and CDR2: KGHDR and SFDVKD. There are 15 residues in the CDR3. The CDR3 coding sequence is TGTGCCACCGGTCGAATGGCAGGGTATGAGGAGACCCAGTACTTC. Amino acid sequence: CATGRMAGYEETQYF.

This clonotype came up many times. The V call is TRBV7-9, the J call TRBJ2-2; 8 positions agree with TRBD1. The germline gives CDR1 SEHNR, CDR2 FQNEAQ (reference sequence). The length of the CDR3 is 15 residues. Trimming cost V 2 bases and J 6 bases; bases outside gene matches: 5. DNA for the CDR3: TGTGCCAGCAGCTTACCGCCAGGGGGCTCCGGGGAGCTGTTTTTT. It encodes CASSLPPGGSGELFF.

The chain is built from TRBV20-1 and TRBJ2-3, with TRBD2 identical over 7 bases. V gave up 0 bases and J gave up 0 bases; unmatched junction bases: 12. Germline V gene data show CDR1 as DFQATT and CDR2 as SNEGSKA (reference sequence). The CDR3 runs to 18 residues. CDR3 in DNA: TGCAGTGCTAGAGATATCACGGGGAGCGGGACCAGCACAGATACGCAGTATTTT. Its protein product is CSARDITGSGTSTDTQYF.

This clonotype was seen a few times. This chain uses TRBV6-2 or TRBV6-3 with TRBJ2-1; 10 bases align to TRBD1. The CDR3 runs 14 residues. Germline-derived CDR1 and CDR2 are MNHEY and SVGEGT. V dropped 7 bases and J dropped 4; count of bases not matched to a gene: 4. The CDR3 loop is CASTDRGHYNEQFF. The CDR3 coding sequence is TGTGCCAGCACCGACAGGGGGCATTACAATGAGCAGTTCTTC.

Worth noting for this clonotype: A much more abundant neighbour one base away suggests this may be a read error. The rearrangement uses TRBV10-3 and TRBJ2-3, with D possibly matching TRBD2 (5 bases). V lost 7 bases to trimming and J lost 0 bases, with 17 bases between them. Germline CDR1 is ENHRY and CDR2 is SYGVKD. The CDR3 consists of 16 residues. This CDR3 is CAIMGRGSESTDTQYF. The CDR3 region has the DNA TGTGCCATCATGGGGAGAGGTAGCGAAAGCACAGATACGCAGTATTTT.

V and J are TRBV4-2 and TRBJ1-4; D not certain. This CDR3 region has 15 residues. Germline lookup yields CDR1 LGHNA and CDR2 YNFKEQ. Trimming took 0 bases from V and 4 from J, leaving 9 bases between them. The CDR3 DNA sequence: TGTGCCAGCAGCCAAGATGGTATGGTTAATGAAAAACTGTTTTTT. This codes for CASSQDGMVNEKLFF.

By share, this clonotype counts as medium-sized (0.01 to 0.1%). The chain links TRBV6-2 or TRBV6-3 to TRBJ2-7; maybe TRBD1 (6 bases). CDR1 and CDR2 from the germline V gene are MNHEY and SVGEGT. The CDR3 is 14 residues long. The V end lost 6 bases, the J end lost 2 bases, and 14 bases lay between the germline ends. DNA for the CDR3: TGTGCCAGCAGCCCTGGGGGCTTAACCTACGAGCAGTACTTC. Amino acids: CASSPGGLTYEQYF.

The table lists this clonotype with many counts. This chain connects TRBV28 to TRBJ1-2; the D is unclear. Per germline, CDR1 MDHEN and CDR2 SYDVKM. CDR3 length: 12 residues. The V and J ends lost 4 bases and 1 base respectively, with 4 bases between them. CDR3 in DNA: TGTGCCAGCAGTTCTGGTAACTATGGCTACACCTTC. This sequence encodes CASSSGNYGYTF.

The genes are TRBV5-1 and TRBJ2-7; 8 bases agree with TRBD1. Trimming took 4 bases from V and 2 from J; bases not matched to a gene: 14. Germline V CDR1 and CDR2: SGHRS, YFSETQ. This CDR3 is built from 17 residues. Here the CDR3 reads CASSPRFDRGSTYEQYF. In DNA form, the CDR3 reads TGCGCCAGCAGCCCCCGATTTGACAGGGGTAGCACCTACGAGCAGTACTTC.